This TCR beta chain was recorded in a study of T cells in Graves' hyperthyroidism and ophthalmopathy. Study in general: Before any treatment, at initial diagnosis, peripheral blood was collected.

Graves' hyperthyroidism showing no ophthalmopathy progression within 18 months was considered stable. Participants, patients aged 18 to 65, had newly diagnosed hyperthyroidism with a duration under 2 months. Exclusion criteria comprised uncontrolled infection, other autoimmune disease, pregnancy or lactation. V lost 6 bases to trimming and J lost 3 bases; unmatched junction nucleotides: 6. The CDR3 length is 14 residues. The germline V gene has CDR1 SGHTA and CDR2 FQGNSA. This clonotype was seen repeatedly, ten times or more. Amplification targeted TCR beta CDR3 regions from RNA transcripts. The study used the HTBI primer set for a first-round RT-PCR of the TCR CDR3. Each CDR3 protein gets one entry after TCRdb re-called the multiplex PCR reads with MiXCR. Of 700,000 or so distinct CDR3 sequences in the sample, about a sixth are singletons; the top ten hold approximately 8.4%.

This clonotype was obtained from a man aged 18 to 30 with Graves' hyperthyroidism. The sample comprised blood. V and J are TRBV7-2 and TRBJ2-3, with 7 bases identical to TRBD2. CDR3 bases: TGTGCCAGCAGTTCTAGCGGAGCAACAGATACGCAGTATTTT. This encodes CASSSSGATDTQYF.